The 23 T cell receptor beta chains below come from one sample, sequenced in a study of cytomegalovirus exposure and HLA in healthy donors. With 60 Vbeta and 13 Jbeta primers, the PCR was carried out. Sequenced by immunoSEQ multiplex PCR; TCRdb stores in-frame clones only, minus some. The repertoire holds 100,000 or so clones, with approximately 83% as singletons. The sample comprised PBMCs. Receptor source: a man between 18 and 29 years old in good health and CMV-seronegative.

V is TRBV27 and J is TRBJ2-3, with TRBD2 identical over 11 bases. Germline V gene lookup returns CDR1 MNHEY and CDR2 SMNVEV (reference sequence). J was trimmed by 2 bases and V by 7 bases; bases with no gene match: 8. The CDR3 is made up of 16 amino acids. The CDR3 is CASTPTSGAPTDTQYF. The CDR3 DNA sequence: TGTGCCAGCACACCGACTAGCGGGGCGCCCACAGATACGCAGTATTTT.

This clone has only a few counts. The CDR3 bases are TGTGCCAGCAGCTCGCTGACAGGGGGCACAGATACGCAGTATTTT. This encodes CASSSLTGGTDTQYF. V is TRBV5-4 and J is TRBJ2-3, with 8 bases fitting TRBD1. From germline, CDR1 is SGHNT and CDR2 YYREEE (reference sequence). The V segment lost 3 bases and the J segment 1 base; nucleotides outside the gene matches: 4. This CDR3 contains 15 residues.

V gene TRBV6-5 combines with J gene TRBJ2-2; D perhaps matches TRBD1 (5 bases). V was pared by 2 bases and J by 2 bases, with 12 bases between. This CDR3 spans 16 amino acids. Germline CDR1 reads MNHEY; CDR2 reads SVGAGI. CDR3 protein: CASSYEARANTGELFF. For the CDR3, the DNA is TGTGCCAGCAGTTACGAGGCCAGGGCTAACACCGGGGAGCTGTTTTTT.

The J gene is TRBJ1-2, the V gene TRBV11-1; TRBD1 is a possible D gene (6 bases). The V end lost 5 bases, the J end lost 1 base, and 8 bases lay between the germline ends. CDR1 and CDR2 (germline): SGHAT, FQDESV (reference sequence). The CDR3 consists of 13 residues. CDR3 DNA: TGTGCCAGCAGCCAACAGGGTAACTATGGCTACACCTTC. It specifies CASSQQGNYGYTF.

This chain uses TRBV7-8 with TRBJ1-6, with TRBD1 as a possible D gene (5 bases). The V and J ends lost 5 bases and 6 bases respectively, with 11 bases between them. Germline lookup yields CDR1 SGHVS and CDR2 FQNEAQ. There are 14 residues in the CDR3. In DNA form, the CDR3 reads TGTGCCAGCAGCCGGGGGGACGGTAATTCACCCCTCCACTTT. Amino acids: CASSRGDGNSPLHF.

The rearrangement uses TRBV5-4 and TRBJ1-1, with D possibly TRBD1 on 6 matching bases. The V and J ends lost 1 base and 5 bases respectively, with 12 bases between them. Germline CDR1 and CDR2: SGHNT and YYREEE (reference sequence). CDR3 length equals 14 residues. The CDR3 nucleotides are TGTGCCAGCAGCTTGACTTTACAGGGAACTGAAGCTTTCTTT. Protein: CASSLTLQGTEAFF.

The V gene is TRBV27, the J gene TRBJ1-5, with 7 bases matching TRBD1. The CDR3 sequence is 15 residues long. The junction had 9 bases not matched to a gene; V was cut back by 5 bases and J by 5 bases. Per the germline V gene, CDR1 is MNHEY and CDR2 is SMNVEV (reference sequence). The CDR3 region is CASSPRGQIYQPQHF. As DNA, the CDR3 is TGTGCCAGCAGTCCCCGGGGACAGATTTATCAGCCCCAGCATTTT.

The sample holds a few counts of this clone. V is TRBV29-1 and J is TRBJ2-5; TRBD2 matches 12 bases. With V trimmed by 2 bases and J by 8 bases, 12 bases remained unmatched. Looked up from germline, CDR1 is SQVTM and CDR2 is ANQGSEA. CDR3 length: 16 amino acids. The CDR3 DNA is TGCAGCGTTGAACGGGCGTCTAGCGGGAGGGCGTCTACCCAGTACTTC. Translated: CSVERASSGRASTQYF.

The chain recombines TRBV7-9 with TRBJ2-3; TRBD2 matches at 7 bases. From germline, CDR1 is SEHNR and CDR2 FQNEAQ (reference sequence). Trimming took 6 bases from V and 5 from J; bases not matched to a gene: 5. CDR3 length: 13 amino acids. The CDR3 DNA reads TGTGCCAGCAGTCTAGCGGATGGAGATACGCAGTATTTT. Protein product: CASSLADGDTQYF.

V usage is TRBV6-6 and J usage is TRBJ2-7, with 8 bases identical to TRBD2. CDR3 length: 15 amino acids. Germline loops: CDR1 MNHNY, CDR2 SVGAGI (reference sequence). J lost 1 base, V lost 3 bases, and 5 bases had no gene match. CDR3 nucleotides: TGTGCCAGCAGTTATAGGCCTAGCGGGTCCTACGAGCAGTACTTC. Its translation is CASSYRPSGSYEQYF.

The chain recombines TRBV7-9 with TRBJ1-2, with TRBD1 matching 9 bases. V lost 3 bases and J lost 3; bases outside the gene matches: 5. CDR1 is SEHNR and CDR2 is FQNEAQ in the germline V gene (reference sequence). There are 15 residues in the CDR3. The CDR3 nucleotides read TGTGCCAGCAGCTTTTCAACAGGGGGCCACTATGGCTACACCTTC. This translates into CASSFSTGGHYGYTF.

The chain uses TRBV10-3 and TRBJ1-5; D is unresolved. The germline gives CDR1 ENHRY, CDR2 SYGVKD. CDR3 length: 14 residues. V was pared by 6 bases and J by 4 bases, with 13 bases between. The CDR3: CAIRREEQNQPQHF. CDR3 DNA sequence: TGTGCCATCAGAAGGGAGGAACAAAATCAGCCCCAGCATTTT.

The rearrangement links TRBV4-3 to TRBJ1-1, with D maybe TRBD1 (5 bases). The CDR3 totals 15 residues. V was pared by 1 base and J by 4 bases, with 13 bases between. Germline V gene data show CDR1 as LGHNA and CDR2 as YSLEER. CDR3 DNA: TGCGCCAGCAGCCAAGTAGGGGCCCGAACCACTGAAGCTTTCTTT. The encoded protein is CASSQVGARTTEAFF.

This clone came up once. The genes are TRBV28 and TRBJ1-1; D is perhaps TRBD1 (5 bases). V was pared by 6 bases and J by 5 bases, with 28 bases between. This CDR3 is built from 18 residues. The germline V gene encodes CDR1 MDHEN and CDR2 SYDVKM. DNA for the CDR3: TGTGCCAGCAGATCCATGTGGGGAGGGGTCGGAACTAGGACTGAAGCTTTCTTT. It encodes CASRSMWGGVGTRTEAFF.

This clone has only a few counts. V gene TRBV25-1 combines with J gene TRBJ2-7; 8 bases align to TRBD2. J gave up 2 bases and V 11 bases, and 8 bases lay outside the gene matches. This CDR3 has 13 residues. Per the germline V gene, CDR1 is MGHDK and CDR2 is SYGVNS. CDR3 protein: CASTPTSAYEQYF. In nucleotides, the CDR3 is TGTGCCTCCACACCGACTAGCGCCTACGAGCAGTACTTC.

The chain joins TRBV6-7 to TRBJ2-3, with 9 bases that match TRBD2. Being an ORF, TRBV6-7 has a function that is uncertain. Trimming cost V 4 bases and J 0 bases; bases outside gene matches: 8. The CDR3 has 17 residues. The chain's CDR3 is CASSLPPAGGSTDTQYF. CDR3 bases: TGTGCCAGCAGTTTACCTCCAGCGGGAGGTAGCACAGATACGCAGTATTTT.

This chain uses TRBV14 with TRBJ2-2; 8 bases are a match to TRBD2. After removal of 4 bases from V and 7 bases from J, the junction contained 11 bases not matched to a gene. There are 16 residues in the CDR3. CDR1 SGHDN and CDR2 FVKESK come from the germline V gene. The CDR3 nucleotides are TGTGCCAGCAGCCGCCCGGGACTAGGGTCGGTCGGGGAGCTGTTTTTT. Protein: CASSRPGLGSVGELFF.

The J gene is TRBJ2-1, the V gene TRBV30, with D tentatively TRBD2 (5 bases). The CDR3 has 14 residues. Trimming pared 0 bases from V and 5 bases from J, leaving 11 bases between. The germline gives CDR1 GTSNPN, CDR2 SVGIG (reference sequence). The CDR3 reads CAWSVRRGDNEQFF. The CDR3 region has the DNA TGTGCCTGGAGTGTACGTCGGGGTGACAATGAGCAGTTCTTC.

The rearrangement links TRBV6-6 to TRBJ2-1, with a tentative D call TRBD2 (7 bases). From germline, CDR1 is MNHNY and CDR2 SVGAGI (reference sequence). V lost 0 bases and J 9 bases, leaving 12 bases between the germline ends. The CDR3 consists of 14 residues. The chain's CDR3 is CASSYSGGAAEQFF. Written as DNA, the CDR3 is TGTGCCAGCAGTTACTCGGGGGGGGCCGCTGAGCAGTTCTTC.

The chain has TRBV27 and TRBJ2-7; 9 bases are shared with TRBD1. The germline V gene encodes CDR1 MNHEY and CDR2 SMNVEV (reference sequence). The CDR3 totals 18 residues. J lost 5 bases, V lost 2 bases, and 16 bases had no gene match. CDR3 loop: CASSLRVVGRTGVDEQYF. CDR3 bases: TGTGCCAGCAGTTTAAGAGTGGTGGGTCGGACAGGGGTTGACGAGCAGTACTTC.

V and J are TRBV11-3 and TRBJ2-5, with 8 bases matching TRBD1. Germline CDR1 SGHNT, CDR2 YENEEA. This CDR3 spans 13 amino acids. The ends lost 10 bases at V and 4 bases at J; junction bases unmatched: 8. For the CDR3, the DNA is TGTGCCAAGGACAGGGTACTAGGAGAGACCCAGTACTTC. Translating it yields CAKDRVLGETQYF.

The J gene is TRBJ2-2, the V gene TRBV27; 10 nucleotides line up with TRBD1. The V gene end was trimmed by 6 bases and the J gene end by 5 bases; junction bases not matched to a gene: 3. In germline, CDR1 is MNHEY, CDR2 SMNVEV (reference sequence). CDR3 size: 14 residues. The CDR3 reads CASSPGQGTGELFF. As DNA, the CDR3 is TGTGCCAGCAGCCCGGGACAGGGGACCGGGGAGCTGTTTTTT.

The rearrangement joins TRBV19 to TRBJ2-3; D possibly corresponds to TRBD1 (5 bases). The germline V and J ends were trimmed by 3 bases and 4 bases, with 14 bases remaining between them. The germline V gene has CDR1 LNHDA and CDR2 SQIVND (reference sequence). This CDR3 has 15 amino acids. The CDR3 DNA sequence: TGTGCCAGTAGTATCCTTCAGGGATCCCCAGATACGCAGTATTTT. It codes for CASSILQGSPDTQYF.